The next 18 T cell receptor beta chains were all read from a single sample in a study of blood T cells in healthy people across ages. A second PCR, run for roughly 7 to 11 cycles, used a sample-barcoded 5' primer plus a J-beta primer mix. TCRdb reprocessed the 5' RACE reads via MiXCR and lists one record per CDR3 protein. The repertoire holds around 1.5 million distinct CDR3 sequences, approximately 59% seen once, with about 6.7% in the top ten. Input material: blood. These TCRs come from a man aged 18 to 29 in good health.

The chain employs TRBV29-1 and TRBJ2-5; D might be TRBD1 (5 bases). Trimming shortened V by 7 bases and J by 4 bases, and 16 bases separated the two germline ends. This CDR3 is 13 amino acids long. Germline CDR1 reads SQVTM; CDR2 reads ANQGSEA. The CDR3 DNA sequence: TGCAGCGCCTTAAAGGCAGGGCCAGAGACCCAGTACTTC. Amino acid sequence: CSALKAGPETQYF.

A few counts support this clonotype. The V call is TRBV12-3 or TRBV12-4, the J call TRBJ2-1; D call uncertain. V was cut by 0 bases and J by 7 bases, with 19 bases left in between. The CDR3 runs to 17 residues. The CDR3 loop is CASSLAKFPASWNEQFF. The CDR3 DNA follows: TGTGCCAGCAGTTTAGCGAAATTTCCCGCGTCGTGGAATGAGCAGTTCTTC.

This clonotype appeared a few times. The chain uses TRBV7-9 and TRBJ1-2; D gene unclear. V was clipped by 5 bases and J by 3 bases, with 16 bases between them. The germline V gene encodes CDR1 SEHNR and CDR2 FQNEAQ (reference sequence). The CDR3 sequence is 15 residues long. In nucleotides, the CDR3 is TGTGCCAGCAGCCGAGGCAGACGGGAAGACTATGGCTACACCTTC. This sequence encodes CASSRGRREDYGYTF.

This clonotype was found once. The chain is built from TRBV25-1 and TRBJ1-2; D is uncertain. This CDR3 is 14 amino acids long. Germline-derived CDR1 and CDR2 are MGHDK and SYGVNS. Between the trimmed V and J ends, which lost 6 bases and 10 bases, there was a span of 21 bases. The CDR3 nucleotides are TGTGCCAGCAGGAATGGTGGCACTTATAGCGACTACACCTTC. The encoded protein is CASRNGGTYSDYTF.

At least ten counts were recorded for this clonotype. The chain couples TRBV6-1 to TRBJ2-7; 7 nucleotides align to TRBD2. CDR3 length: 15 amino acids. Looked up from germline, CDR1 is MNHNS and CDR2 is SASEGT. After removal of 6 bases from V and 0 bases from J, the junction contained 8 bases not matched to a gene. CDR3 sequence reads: CASRRGSSGSYEQYF. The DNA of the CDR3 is TGTGCCAGCAGAAGAGGGTCTAGCGGCTCCTACGAGCAGTACTTC.

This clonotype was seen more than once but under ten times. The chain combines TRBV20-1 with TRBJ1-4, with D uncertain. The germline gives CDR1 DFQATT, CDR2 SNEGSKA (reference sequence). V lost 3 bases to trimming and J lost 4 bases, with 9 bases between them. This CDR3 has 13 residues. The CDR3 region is CSAREGFNEKLFF. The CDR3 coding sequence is TGCAGTGCTAGGGAGGGTTTTAATGAAAAACTGTTTTTT.

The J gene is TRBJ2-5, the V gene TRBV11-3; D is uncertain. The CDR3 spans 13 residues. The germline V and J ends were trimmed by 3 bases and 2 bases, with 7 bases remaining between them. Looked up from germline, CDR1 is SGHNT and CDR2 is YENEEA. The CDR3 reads CASSFSEQETQYF. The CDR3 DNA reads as TGTGCCAGCAGCTTCTCAGAACAAGAGACCCAGTACTTC.

CDR3 residues: CASSPGLQFIDEQFF. The CDR3 nucleotides are TGTGCCAGCAGCCCGGGACTCCAATTTATCGATGAGCAGTTCTTC. The V and J genes are TRBV12-3 or TRBV12-4 and TRBJ2-1; D perhaps matches TRBD2 (6 bases). V was shortened by 6 bases and J by 8 bases, with 20 bases between the two germline ends. The CDR3 is made up of 15 amino acids.

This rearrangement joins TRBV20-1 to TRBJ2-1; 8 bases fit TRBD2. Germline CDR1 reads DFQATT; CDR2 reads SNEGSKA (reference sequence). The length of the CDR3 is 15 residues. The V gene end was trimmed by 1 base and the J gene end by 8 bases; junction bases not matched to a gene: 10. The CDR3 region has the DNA TGCAGTGCTAGAGGTGCCGGGACTAGGATTGATGAGCAGTTCTTC. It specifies CSARGAGTRIDEQFF.

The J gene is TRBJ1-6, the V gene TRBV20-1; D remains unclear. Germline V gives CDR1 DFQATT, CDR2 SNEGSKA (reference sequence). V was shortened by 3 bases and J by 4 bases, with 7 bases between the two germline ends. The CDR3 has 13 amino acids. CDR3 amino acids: CSASPRYNSPLHF. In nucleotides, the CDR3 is TGCAGTGCTAGTCCCCGATATAATTCACCCCTCCACTTT.

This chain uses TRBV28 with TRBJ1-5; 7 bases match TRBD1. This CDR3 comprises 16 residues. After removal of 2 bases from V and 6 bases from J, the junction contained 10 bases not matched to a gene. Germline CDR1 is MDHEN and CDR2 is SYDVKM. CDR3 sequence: CASSLGPLTGSQPQHF. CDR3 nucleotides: TGTGCCAGCAGTTTAGGCCCTCTGACAGGGAGTCAGCCCCAGCATTTT.

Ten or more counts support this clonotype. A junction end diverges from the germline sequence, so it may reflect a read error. CDR3 bases: TGTGCCAGCAGTTTATTGGGGGGGAACACTGAAGCTTTCTTT. Translation gives CASSLLGGNTEAFF. V gene TRBV5-1 combines with J gene TRBJ1-1; weak D call: TRBD1 (5 bases). Germline CDR1 is SGHRS and CDR2 is YFSETQ. There are 14 residues in the CDR3. Full variable domain (remainder filled in from reference TRBV5-1 and TRBJ1-1): KAGVTQTPRYLIKTRGQQVTLSCSPISGHRSVSWYQQTPGQGLQFLFEYFSETQRNKGNFPGRFSGRQFSNSRSEMNVSTLELGDSALYLCASSLLGGNTEAFFGQGTRLTVV.

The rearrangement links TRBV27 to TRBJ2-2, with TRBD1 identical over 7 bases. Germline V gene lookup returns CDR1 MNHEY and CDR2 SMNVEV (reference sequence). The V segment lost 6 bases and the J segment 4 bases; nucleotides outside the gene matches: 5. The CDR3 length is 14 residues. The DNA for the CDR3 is TGTGCCAGCAGGACAGGGAGCAGCACCGGGGAGCTGTTTTTT. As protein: CASRTGSSTGELFF.

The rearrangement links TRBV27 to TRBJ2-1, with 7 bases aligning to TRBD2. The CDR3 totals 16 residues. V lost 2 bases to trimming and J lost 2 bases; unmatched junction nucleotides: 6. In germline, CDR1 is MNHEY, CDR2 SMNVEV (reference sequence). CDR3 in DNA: TGTGCCAGCAGTTTAGGAGCGGGGCCTCCCTACAATGAGCAGTTCTTC. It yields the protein CASSLGAGPPYNEQFF.

DNA of the CDR3: TGCGCCAGCAGCCCCCTGGGACAGGGGGCGACTGAAGCTTTCTTT. Translation: CASSPLGQGATEAFF. This rearrangement joins TRBV5-1 to TRBJ1-1, with 12 bases identical to TRBD1. The CDR3 extends over 15 amino acids. Germline-derived CDR1 and CDR2 are SGHRS and YFSETQ. J gave up 5 bases and V 4 bases, and 6 bases lay outside the gene matches. Combining the CDR3 with reference TRBV5-1 and TRBJ1-1 gives the whole variable domain KAGVTQTPRYLIKTRGQQVTLSCSPISGHRSVSWYQQTPGQGLQFLFEYFSETQRNKGNFPGRFSGRQFSNSRSEMNVSTLELGDSALYLCASSPLGQGATEAFFGQGTRLTVV.

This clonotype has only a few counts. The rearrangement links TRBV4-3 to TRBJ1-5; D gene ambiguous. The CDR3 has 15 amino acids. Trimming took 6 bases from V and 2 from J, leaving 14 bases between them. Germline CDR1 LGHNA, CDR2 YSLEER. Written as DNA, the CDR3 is TGCGCCAGCAGGGTTTCTATCGGAGGCAATCAGCCCCAGCATTTT. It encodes CASRVSIGGNQPQHF.

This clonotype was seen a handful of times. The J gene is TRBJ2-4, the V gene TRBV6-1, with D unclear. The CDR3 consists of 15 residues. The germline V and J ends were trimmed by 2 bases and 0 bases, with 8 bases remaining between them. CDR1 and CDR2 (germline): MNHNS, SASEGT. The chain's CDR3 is CASSEPVLAKNIQYF. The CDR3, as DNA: TGTGCCAGCAGTGAACCCGTCTTAGCCAAAAACATTCAGTACTTC.

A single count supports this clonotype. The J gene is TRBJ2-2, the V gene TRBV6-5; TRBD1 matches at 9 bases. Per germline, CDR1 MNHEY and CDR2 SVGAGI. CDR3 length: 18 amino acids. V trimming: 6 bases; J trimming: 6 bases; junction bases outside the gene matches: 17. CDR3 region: CASSYTPWDRDGPGELFF. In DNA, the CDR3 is TGTGCCAGCAGCTACACACCCTGGGACAGGGATGGTCCCGGGGAGCTGTTTTTT.